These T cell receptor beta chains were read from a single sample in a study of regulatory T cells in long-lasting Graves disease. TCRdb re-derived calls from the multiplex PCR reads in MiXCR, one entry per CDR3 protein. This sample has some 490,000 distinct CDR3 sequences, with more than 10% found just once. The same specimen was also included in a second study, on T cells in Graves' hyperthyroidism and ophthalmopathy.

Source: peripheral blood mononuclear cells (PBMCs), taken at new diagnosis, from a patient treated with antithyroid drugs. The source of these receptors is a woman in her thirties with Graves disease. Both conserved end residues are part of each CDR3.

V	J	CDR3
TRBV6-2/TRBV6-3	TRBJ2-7	CASNGLEGGYEQYF
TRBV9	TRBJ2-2	CASSPGGHTGELFF
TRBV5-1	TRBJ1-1	CASSLTGAQGTEAFF
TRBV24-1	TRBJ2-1	CATSDFPGEQFF
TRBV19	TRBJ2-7	CASSIFGGGTHEQYF
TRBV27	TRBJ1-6	CASSPGGGGDSPLHF
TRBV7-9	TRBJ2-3	CASSLAQGTGTDTQYF
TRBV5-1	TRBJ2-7	CASSTRDTEYEQYF
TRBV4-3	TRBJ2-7	CASSQDLEGALYEQYF
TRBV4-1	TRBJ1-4	CASSHVTTNEKLFF
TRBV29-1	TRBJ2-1	CSVDRDRAFNEQFF
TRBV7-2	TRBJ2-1	CASSPGTSGIDEQFF
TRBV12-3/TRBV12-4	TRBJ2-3	CASSFGRVRTDTQYF
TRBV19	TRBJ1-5	CASSIGGGDQPQHF
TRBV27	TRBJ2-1	CASSLGDTDYNEQFF
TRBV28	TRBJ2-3	CASSLLRDRTDTQYF
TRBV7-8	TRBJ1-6	CASSLEGSPLHF
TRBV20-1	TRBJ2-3	CSATVGGPDTQYF
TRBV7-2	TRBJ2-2	CASSSGRGRFTTGELFF
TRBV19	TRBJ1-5	CASSIGQRYNQPQHF
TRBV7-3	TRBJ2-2	CASSPLAEERSTGELFF
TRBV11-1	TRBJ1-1	CASRGSGGRTTEAFF
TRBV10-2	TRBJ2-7	CASTLEQYF
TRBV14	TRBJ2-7	CASSHGTAYEQYF
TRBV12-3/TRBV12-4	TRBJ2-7	CASRETYEQYF
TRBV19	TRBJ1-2	CASKAGTSNYGYTF
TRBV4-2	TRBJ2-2	CASSPYGRSGRDTGELFF
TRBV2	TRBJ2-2	CASSRNVIGGLVGTGELFF
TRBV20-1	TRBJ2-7	CSASEHPKDGRYYEQYF
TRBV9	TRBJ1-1	CASSKRTGTEAFF
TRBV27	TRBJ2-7	CASSKGPTYEQYF
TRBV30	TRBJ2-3	CAWRGRGASGISDTQYF
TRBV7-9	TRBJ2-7	CASEGQHSYEQYF
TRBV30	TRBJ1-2	CAWKAGAALTSLANYGYTF
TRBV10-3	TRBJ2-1	CAISGGGGEQFF
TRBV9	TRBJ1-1	CASSANRNTEAFF
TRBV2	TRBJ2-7	CASMLASGGPYEQYF